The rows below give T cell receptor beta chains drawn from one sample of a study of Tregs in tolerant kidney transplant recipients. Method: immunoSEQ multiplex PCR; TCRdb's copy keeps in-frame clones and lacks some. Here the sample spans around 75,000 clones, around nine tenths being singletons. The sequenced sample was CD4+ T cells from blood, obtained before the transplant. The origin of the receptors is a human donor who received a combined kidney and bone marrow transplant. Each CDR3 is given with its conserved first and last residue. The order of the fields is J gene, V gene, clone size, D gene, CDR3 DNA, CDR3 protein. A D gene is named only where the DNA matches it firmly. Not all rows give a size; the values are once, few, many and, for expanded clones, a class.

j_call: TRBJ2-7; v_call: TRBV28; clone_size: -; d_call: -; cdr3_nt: TGTGCCAGCGGCGGGGGCGCCTACGAGCAGTACTTC; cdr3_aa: CASGGGAYEQYF
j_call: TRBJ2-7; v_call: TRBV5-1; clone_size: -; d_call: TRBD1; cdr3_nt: TGCGCCAGCAGCTCGGGACAGGGAAACCTCTACGAGCAGTACTTC; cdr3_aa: CASSSGQGNLYEQYF
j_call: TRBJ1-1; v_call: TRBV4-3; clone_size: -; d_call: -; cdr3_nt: TGCGCCAGCAGCCTCACAACGGGCACTGAAGCTTTCTTT; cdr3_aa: CASSLTTGTEAFF
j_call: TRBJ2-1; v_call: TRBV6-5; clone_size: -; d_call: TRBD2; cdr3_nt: TGTGCCAGCATGACTAGCGGGAATGGGGTTGAGCAGTTCTTC; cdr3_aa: CASMTSGNGVEQFF
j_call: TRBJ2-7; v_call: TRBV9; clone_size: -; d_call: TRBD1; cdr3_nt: TGTGCCAGCAGCACCGGAGGACAGGGGCCCTACGAGCAGTACTTC; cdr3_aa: CASSTGGQGPYEQYF
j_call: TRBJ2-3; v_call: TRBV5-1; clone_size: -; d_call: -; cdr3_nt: TGCGCCAGCAGCTCACCAAGGGGGGGGGCCTCAACCTTATCCACAGATACGCAGTATTTT; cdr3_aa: CASSSPRGGASTLSTDTQYF
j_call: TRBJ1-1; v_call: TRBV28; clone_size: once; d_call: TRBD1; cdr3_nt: TGTGCCAGCAGTTCCCCGGGACAGGGGGTTAACACTGAAGCTTTCTTT; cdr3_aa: CASSSPGQGVNTEAFF
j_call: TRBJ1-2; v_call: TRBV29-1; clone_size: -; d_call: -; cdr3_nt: TGCAGCGCCCCGGGACATAACTATGGCTACACCTTC; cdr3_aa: CSAPGHNYGYTF
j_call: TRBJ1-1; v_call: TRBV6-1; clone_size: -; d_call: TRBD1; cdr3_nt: TGTGCCAGCAGTGAACCGACAGGGGTGAACACTGAAGCTTTCTTT; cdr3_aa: CASSEPTGVNTEAFF
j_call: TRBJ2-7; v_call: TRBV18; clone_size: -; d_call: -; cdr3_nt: TGTGCCAGCTCACCACGGCTCCCAGAATCCTCCTACGAGCAGTACTTC; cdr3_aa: CASSPRLPESSYEQYF
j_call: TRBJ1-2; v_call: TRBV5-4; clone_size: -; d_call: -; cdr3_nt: TGTGCCAGCAGCTTGGAGCAATGGTATGGCTACACCTTC; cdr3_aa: CASSLEQWYGYTF
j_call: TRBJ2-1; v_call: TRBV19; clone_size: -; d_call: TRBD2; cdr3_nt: TGTGCCAGTAGTATCCCTGCCGGGAGGGCCAAGAATGAGCAGTTCTTC; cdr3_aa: CASSIPAGRAKNEQFF
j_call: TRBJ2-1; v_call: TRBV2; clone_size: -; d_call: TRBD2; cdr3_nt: TGTGCCAGCAGCACCGGGACTAGCAGATTCTCCTACAATGAGCAGTTCTTC; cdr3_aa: CASSTGTSRFSYNEQFF
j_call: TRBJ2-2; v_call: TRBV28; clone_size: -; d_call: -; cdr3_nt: TGTGCCAGCGTCCCGGTCGGACTTCCCGTGGGCGGGGAGCTGTTTTTT; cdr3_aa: CASVPVGLPVGGELFF
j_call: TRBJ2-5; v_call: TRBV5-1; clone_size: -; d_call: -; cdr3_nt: TGCGCCAGCACCGGCGGACTTCAACAGTACTTC; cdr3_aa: CASTGGLQQYF
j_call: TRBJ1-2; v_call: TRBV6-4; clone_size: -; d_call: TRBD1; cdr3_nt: TGTGCCAGCAGTGACTCCCCGACAGGGGGAAATGGCTACACCTTC; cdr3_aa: CASSDSPTGGNGYTF
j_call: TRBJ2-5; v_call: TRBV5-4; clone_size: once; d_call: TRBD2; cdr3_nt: TGTGCCAGCAGCTCTCGGACTAGCGGGACCGGAGAGACCCAGTACTTC; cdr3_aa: CASSSRTSGTGETQYF
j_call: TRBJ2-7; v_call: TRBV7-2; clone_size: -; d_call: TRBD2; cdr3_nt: TGTGCCAGCAGCTCTAGCGGGAGGCATGAGCAGTACTTC; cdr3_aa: CASSSSGRHEQYF
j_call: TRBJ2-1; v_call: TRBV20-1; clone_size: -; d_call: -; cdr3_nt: TGCAGTGCGGCCGCTAGCTATGAGCAGTTCTTC; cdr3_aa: CSAAASYEQFF
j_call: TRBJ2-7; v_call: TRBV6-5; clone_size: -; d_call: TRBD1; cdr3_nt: TGTGCCAGCAGTTACCAGGACAGGGACTACGAGCAGTACTTC; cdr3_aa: CASSYQDRDYEQYF
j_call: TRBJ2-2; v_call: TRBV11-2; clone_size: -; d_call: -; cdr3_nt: TGTGCCAGCTCTTCCCCCACCGGGGAGCTGTTTTTT; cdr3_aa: CASSSPTGELFF
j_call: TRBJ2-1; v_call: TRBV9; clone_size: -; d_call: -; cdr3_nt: TGTGCCAGCAGCCCAACGGGAAGCTCCTACAATGAGCAGTTCTTC; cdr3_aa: CASSPTGSSYNEQFF
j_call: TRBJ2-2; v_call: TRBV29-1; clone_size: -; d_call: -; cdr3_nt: TGCAGCGTTGGGGGATCCGGGGGAGCCGGGGAGCTGTTTTTT; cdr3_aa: CSVGGSGGAGELFF
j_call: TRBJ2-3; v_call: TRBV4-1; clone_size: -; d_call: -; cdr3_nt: TGCGCCAGCAGCCAAGGGGTGCAGGGGCCACCGCCCAGTACGCAGTATTTT; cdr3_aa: CASSQGVQGPPPSTQYF
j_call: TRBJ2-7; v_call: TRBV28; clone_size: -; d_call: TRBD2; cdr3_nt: TGTGCCAGCAGTTTATCCAGCGGGAGGGACTACGAGCAGTACTTC; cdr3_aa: CASSLSSGRDYEQYF
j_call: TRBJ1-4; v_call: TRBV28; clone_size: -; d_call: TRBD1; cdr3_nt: TGTGCCAGCAGTAATGGACAGGATAATGAAAAACTGTTTTTT; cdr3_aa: CASSNGQDNEKLFF
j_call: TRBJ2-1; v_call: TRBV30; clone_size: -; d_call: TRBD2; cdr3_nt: TGTGCCCTTGGAGGGACTAGCGGCGACTACAATGAGCAGTTCTTC; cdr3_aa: CALGGTSGDYNEQFF
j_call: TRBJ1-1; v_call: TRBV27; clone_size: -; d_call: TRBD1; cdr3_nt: TGTGCCAGCAGGAGGACAGGGGGCACTGAAGCTTTCTTT; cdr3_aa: CASRRTGGTEAFF
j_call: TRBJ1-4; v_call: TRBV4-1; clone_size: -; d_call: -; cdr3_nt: TGCGCCAGCAGCCAAGTCCCTGGCAGGGAGGATGAAAAACTGTTTTTT; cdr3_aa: CASSQVPGREDEKLFF
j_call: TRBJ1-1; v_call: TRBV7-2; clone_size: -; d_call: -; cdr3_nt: TGTGCCAGCAGCTTAGTCCCGCCGGACACTGAAGCTTTCTTT; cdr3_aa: CASSLVPPDTEAFF
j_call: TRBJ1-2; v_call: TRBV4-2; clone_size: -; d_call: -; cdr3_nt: TGTGCCAGCAGCCAAGTTGGGGGACAAGATTATGGCTACACCTTC; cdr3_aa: CASSQVGGQDYGYTF
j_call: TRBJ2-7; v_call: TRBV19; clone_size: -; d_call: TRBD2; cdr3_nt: TGTGCCAGTAGTATTGGTGCGGGAGGAGTACGGTTCTTC; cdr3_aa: CASSIGAGGVRFF
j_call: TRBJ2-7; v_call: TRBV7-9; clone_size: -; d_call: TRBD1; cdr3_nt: TGTGCCAGCAGCGGGCGGACAGGGATCTCCTACGAGCAGTACTTC; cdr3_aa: CASSGRTGISYEQYF
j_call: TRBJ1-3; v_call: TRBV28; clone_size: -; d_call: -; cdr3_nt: TGTGCCAGCGTAGCTGGAAACACCATATATTTT; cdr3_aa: CASVAGNTIYF
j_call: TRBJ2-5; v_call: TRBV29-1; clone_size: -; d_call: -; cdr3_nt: TGCAGCGTTAGTAGTCCCTTCGGGGAGACCCAGTACTTC; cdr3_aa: CSVSSPFGETQYF
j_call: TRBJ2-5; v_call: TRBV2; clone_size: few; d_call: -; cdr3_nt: TGTGCCAGCAGAGCCACGACAGGTACCCAAGAGACCCAGTACTTC; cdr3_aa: CASRATTGTQETQYF
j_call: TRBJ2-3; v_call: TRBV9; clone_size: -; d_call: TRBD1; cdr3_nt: TGTGCCAGCAGGGGGGACAGGGTTGAAGATACGCAGTATTTT; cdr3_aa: CASRGDRVEDTQYF
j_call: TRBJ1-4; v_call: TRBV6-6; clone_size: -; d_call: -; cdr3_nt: TGTGCCAGCAGTTACTCGCCCGGTGCAACTAATGAAAAACTGTTTTTT; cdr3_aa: CASSYSPGATNEKLFF
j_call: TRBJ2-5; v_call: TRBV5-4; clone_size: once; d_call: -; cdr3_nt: TGTGCCAGCAGCTCATCGGGGGTGAGGGGCTCAGGTCAGGAGACCCAGTACTTC; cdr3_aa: CASSSSGVRGSGQETQYF
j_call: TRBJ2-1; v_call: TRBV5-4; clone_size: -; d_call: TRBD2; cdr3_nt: TGTGCCAGCAGCCAGCGGGAGGAGCGCCACAATGAGCAGTTCTTC; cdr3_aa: CASSQREERHNEQFF
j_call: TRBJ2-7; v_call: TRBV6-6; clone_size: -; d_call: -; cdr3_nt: TGTGCCAGCAAAAGGGACACCTCCTTATACGAGCAGTACTTC; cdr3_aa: CASKRDTSLYEQYF
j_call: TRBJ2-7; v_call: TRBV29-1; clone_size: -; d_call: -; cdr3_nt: TGCAGCGTTGTGGGGAGTTTTCCCTACGAGCAGTACTTC; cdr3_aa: CSVVGSFPYEQYF
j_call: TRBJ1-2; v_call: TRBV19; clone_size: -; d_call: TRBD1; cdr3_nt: TGTGCCAGTAGTATAGGGACAGGCGACTATGGCTACACCTTC; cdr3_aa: CASSIGTGDYGYTF
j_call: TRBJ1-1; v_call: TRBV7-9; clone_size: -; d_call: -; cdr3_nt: TGTGCCAGCAGCGCCGGGACACGGCCCTTGAACACTGAAGCTTTCTTT; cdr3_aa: CASSAGTRPLNTEAFF
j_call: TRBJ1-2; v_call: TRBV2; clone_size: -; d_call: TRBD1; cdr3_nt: TGTGCCAGTTCAGGGGGCTTGGGCTATGGCTACACCTTC; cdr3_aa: CASSGGLGYGYTF
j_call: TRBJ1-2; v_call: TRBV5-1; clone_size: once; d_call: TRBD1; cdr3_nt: TGCGCCAGCAGCTTGGAGCCAGGGGGCGAAAATGGCTACACCTTC; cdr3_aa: CASSLEPGGENGYTF